The rows below give T cell receptor beta chains drawn from one sample of a study of blood T cells in healthy people across ages. Using its own MiXCR run on the 5' RACE reads, TCRdb lists one record per CDR3 protein. The sample yields some 890,000 distinct CDR3 sequences, about 29% seen once. These data were also filed under a second study, of T cells of mothers and their children.

Sequencing was performed on blood. These receptors were collected from a woman aged 40 to 49 in good health. Both conserved end residues are part of each CDR3. The D gene is left open where the match is weak.

D | V | CDR3
. | TRBV2 | CASSGGDLGYEQYF
. | TRBV2 | CASSESRTQETQYF
TRBD1 | TRBV14 | CASSHPGQAPYEQYF
TRBD1 | TRBV27 | CASSWGQGDTEAFF
. | TRBV29-1 | CSVEGPDSSTDTQYF
. | TRBV12-3/TRBV12-4 | CASNQLGDTQYF
TRBD2 | TRBV10-3 | CAISEATSGGYEQYF
TRBD2 | TRBV7-2 | CASSRGRRGGINKQFF
. | TRBV9 | CASSSDPNTEAFF
. | TRBV10-3 | CATATGREQYF
TRBD1 | TRBV20-1 | CSARGPVQGAQETQYF
TRBD1 | TRBV7-8 | CASSSDRLGNTIYF
. | TRBV4-3 | CASSQGGRGNTIYF
TRBD1 | TRBV5-1 | CASSSSRTGQETHYF
. | TRBV28 | CASNPLTASGYTF
TRBD2 | TRBV3-1 | CASSQERVAGDHEQFF
. | TRBV7-2 | CASSPRGLPTDTQYF
. | TRBV2 | CASSEVARSYEQYF
. | TRBV7-3 | CASSPTGGRPEDTQYF
. | TRBV4-3 | CASSHAARTNVLTF
TRBD1 | TRBV10-3 | CAIKSGTGRGETQYF
TRBD2 | TRBV20-1 | CSATLAGACEQYF
. | TRBV5-1 | CASSPGLGEGITDTQYF
. | TRBV7-9 | CASSQEGANEQFF
. | TRBV12-3/TRBV12-4 | CAGSFRGRRGRTGSNEQFF
TRBD1 | TRBV27 | CASSSPTGITEAFF
. | TRBV4-1 | CASSQEWGLGVYEQYF